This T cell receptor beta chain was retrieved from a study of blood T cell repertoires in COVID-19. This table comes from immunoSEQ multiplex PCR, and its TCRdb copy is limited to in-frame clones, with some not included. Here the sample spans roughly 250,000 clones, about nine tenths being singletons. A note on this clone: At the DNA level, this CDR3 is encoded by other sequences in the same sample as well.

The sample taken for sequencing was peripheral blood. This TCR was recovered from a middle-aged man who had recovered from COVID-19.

CDR3 DNA sequence: TGTGCCAGTAGTATAGGAGGGGGAAGCACAGATACGCAGTATTTT. Translated, it gives CASSIGGGSTDTQYF. This chain links TRBV19 with TRBJ2-3; TRBD1 might be the D (6 bases). The CDR3 is 15 amino acids. Trimming removed 1 base from V and 0 bases from J, with 8 bases in between. Germline values: CDR1 LNHDA, CDR2 SQIVND (reference sequence).